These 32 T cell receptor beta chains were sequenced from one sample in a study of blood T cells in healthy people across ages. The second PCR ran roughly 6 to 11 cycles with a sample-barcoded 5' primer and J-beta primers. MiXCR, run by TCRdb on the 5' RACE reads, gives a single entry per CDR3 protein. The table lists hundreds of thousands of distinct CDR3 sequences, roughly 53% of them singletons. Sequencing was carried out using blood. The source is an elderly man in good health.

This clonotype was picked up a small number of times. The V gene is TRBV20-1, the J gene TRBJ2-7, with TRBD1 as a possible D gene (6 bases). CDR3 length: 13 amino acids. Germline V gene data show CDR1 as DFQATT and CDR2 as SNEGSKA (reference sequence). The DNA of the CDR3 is TGCTCACTAAGGGGGACATCGACCTACGAGCAGTACTTC. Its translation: CSLRGTSTYEQYF.

This CDR3 is CASSDSTYTDTQYF. DNA of the CDR3: TGTGCCAGCAGTGACTCGACGTACACAGATACGCAGTATTTT. This sequence joins TRBV6-4 and TRBJ2-3; D gene ambiguous. There are 14 residues in the CDR3. V lost 0 bases and J 2 bases, leaving 6 bases between the germline ends. The germline CDR1 and CDR2 sequences are MRHNA and SNTAGT.

The CDR3 reads CASGFENTQYF. Written as DNA, the CDR3 is TGTGCCAGCGGCTTCGAAAATACGCAGTATTTT. The rearrangement joins TRBV6-5 to TRBJ2-3; D unclear. This CDR3 comprises 11 residues. The V and J ends lost 8 bases and 7 bases respectively, with 10 bases between them. Germline V gene lookup returns CDR1 MNHEY and CDR2 SVGAGI.

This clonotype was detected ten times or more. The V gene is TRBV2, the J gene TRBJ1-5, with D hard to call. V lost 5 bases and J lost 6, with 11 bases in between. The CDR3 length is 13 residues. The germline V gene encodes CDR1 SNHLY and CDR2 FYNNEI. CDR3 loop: CASSSGPGQPQHF. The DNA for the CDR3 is TGTGCCAGCAGTAGTGGGCCGGGTCAGCCCCAGCATTTT.

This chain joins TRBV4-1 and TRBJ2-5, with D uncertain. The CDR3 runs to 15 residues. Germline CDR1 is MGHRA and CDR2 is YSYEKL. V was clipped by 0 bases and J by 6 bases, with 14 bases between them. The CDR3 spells CASSQEEQFGQTQYF. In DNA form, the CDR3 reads TGCGCCAGCAGCCAAGAAGAGCAGTTTGGTCAGACCCAGTACTTC.

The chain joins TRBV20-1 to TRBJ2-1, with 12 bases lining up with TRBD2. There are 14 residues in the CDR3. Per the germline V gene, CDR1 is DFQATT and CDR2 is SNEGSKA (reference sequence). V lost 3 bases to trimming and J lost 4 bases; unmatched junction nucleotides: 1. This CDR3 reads CSARLAGGYNEQFF. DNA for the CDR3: TGCAGTGCTAGGCTAGCGGGAGGGTACAATGAGCAGTTCTTC.

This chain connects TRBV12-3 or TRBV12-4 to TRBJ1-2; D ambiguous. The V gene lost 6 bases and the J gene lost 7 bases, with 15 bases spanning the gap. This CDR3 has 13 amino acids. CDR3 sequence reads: CASSPRARGGYTF. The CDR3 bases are TGTGCCAGCAGCCCGAGAGCTCGGGGTGGCTACACCTTC.

The CDR3 loop reads CASSEGGSHYGYTF. CDR3 DNA sequence: TGTGCCAGCAGTGAAGGGGGCAGCCACTATGGCTACACCTTC. The rearrangement links TRBV25-1 to TRBJ1-2, with a possible D match to TRBD1 (6 bases). This CDR3 contains 14 residues. Germline loops: CDR1 MGHDK, CDR2 SYGVNS. Trimming removed 2 bases from V and 3 bases from J, with 10 bases in between.

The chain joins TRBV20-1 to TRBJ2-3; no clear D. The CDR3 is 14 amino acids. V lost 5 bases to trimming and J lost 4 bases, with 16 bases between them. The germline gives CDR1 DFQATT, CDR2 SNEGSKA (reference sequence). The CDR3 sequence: CSAALEYRADTQYF. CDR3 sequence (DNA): TGCAGTGCTGCCTTGGAATATAGAGCAGATACGCAGTATTTT.

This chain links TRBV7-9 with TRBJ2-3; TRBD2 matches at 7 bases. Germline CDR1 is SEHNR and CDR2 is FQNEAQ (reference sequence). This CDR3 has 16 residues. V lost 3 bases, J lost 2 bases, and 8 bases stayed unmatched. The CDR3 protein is CASSFNQRDYTDTQYF. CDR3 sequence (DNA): TGTGCCAGCAGCTTTAACCAGCGGGACTACACAGATACGCAGTATTTT.

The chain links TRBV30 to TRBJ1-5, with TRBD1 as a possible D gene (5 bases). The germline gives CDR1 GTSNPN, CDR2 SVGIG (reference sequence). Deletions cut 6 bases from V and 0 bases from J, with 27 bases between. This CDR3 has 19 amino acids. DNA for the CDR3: TGTGCCTGCCTCCCCGTGATCCAGGGAATAGTGTATAGCAATCAGCCCCAGCATTTT. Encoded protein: CACLPVIQGIVYSNQPQHF.

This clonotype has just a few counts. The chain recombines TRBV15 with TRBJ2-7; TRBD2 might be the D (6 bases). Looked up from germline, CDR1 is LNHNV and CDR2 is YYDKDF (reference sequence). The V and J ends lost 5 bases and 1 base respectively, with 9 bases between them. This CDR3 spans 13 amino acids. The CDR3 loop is CATSRDFSYEQYF. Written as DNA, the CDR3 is TGTGCCACCAGCCGGGACTTTTCCTACGAGCAGTACTTC.

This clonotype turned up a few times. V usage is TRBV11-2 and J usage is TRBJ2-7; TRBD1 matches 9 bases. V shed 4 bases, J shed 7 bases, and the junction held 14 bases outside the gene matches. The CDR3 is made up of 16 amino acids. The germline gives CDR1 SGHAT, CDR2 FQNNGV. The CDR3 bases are TGTGCCAGCAGCTCGCTAACTCACCGGACAGGGGAGGAGCAGTACTTC. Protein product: CASSSLTHRTGEEQYF.

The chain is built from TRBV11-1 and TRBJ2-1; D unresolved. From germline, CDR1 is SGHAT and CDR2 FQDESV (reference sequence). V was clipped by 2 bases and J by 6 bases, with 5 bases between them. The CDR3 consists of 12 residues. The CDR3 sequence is CASSLYSNEQFF. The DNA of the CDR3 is TGTGCCAGCAGCTTATACTCCAATGAGCAGTTCTTC.

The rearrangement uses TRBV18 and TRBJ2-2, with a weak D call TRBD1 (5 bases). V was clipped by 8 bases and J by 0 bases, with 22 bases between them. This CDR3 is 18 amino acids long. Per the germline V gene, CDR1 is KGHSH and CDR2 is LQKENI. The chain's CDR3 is CASPTPLLGQANTGELFF. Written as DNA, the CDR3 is TGTGCCAGCCCGACGCCTCTATTAGGACAAGCGAACACCGGGGAGCTGTTTTTT.

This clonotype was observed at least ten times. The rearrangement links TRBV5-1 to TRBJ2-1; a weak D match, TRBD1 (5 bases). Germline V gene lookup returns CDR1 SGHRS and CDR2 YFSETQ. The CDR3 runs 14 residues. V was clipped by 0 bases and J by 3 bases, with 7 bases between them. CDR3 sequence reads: CASSLGDSYNEQFF. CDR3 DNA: TGCGCCAGCAGCTTGGGAGACAGCTACAATGAGCAGTTCTTC. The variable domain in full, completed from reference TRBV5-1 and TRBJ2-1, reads KAGVTQTPRYLIKTRGQQVTLSCSPISGHRSVSWYQQTPGQGLQFLFEYFSETQRNKGNFPGRFSGRQFSNSRSEMNVSTLELGDSALYLCASSLGDSYNEQFFGPGTRLTVL.

The CDR3 nucleotides are TGTGCCAGCAGTCGCCTAGGTGGAACCACCTACGAGCAGTACTTC. It codes for CASSRLGGTTYEQYF. This chain links TRBV28 with TRBJ2-7; D remains unclear. Trimming removed 5 bases from V and 2 bases from J, with 16 bases in between. This CDR3 contains 15 residues. CDR1 MDHEN and CDR2 SYDVKM come from the germline V gene.

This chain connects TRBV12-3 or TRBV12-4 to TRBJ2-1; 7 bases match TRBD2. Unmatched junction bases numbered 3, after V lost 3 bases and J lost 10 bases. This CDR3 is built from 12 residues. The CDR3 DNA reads TGTGCCAGCAGTTTGGGAGGGTGGGAGCAGTTCTTC. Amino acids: CASSLGGWEQFF.

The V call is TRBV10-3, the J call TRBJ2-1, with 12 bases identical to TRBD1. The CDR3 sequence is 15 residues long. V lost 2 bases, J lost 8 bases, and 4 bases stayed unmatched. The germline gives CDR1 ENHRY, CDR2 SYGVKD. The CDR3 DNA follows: TGTGCCATCAGTGAGCGGGGACAGGGGGCCGATGAGCAGTTCTTC. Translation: CAISERGQGADEQFF.

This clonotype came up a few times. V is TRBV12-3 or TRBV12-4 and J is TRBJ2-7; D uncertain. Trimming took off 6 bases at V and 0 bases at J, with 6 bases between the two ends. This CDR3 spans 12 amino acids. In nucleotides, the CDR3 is TGTGCCAGCAGGTCAGACTCCTACGAGCAGTACTTC. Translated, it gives CASRSDSYEQYF.

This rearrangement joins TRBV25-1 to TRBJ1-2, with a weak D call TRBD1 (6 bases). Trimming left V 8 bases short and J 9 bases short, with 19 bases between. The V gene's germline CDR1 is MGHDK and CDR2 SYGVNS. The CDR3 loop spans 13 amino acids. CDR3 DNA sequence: TGTGCCAGCTTACCGGGAGGGGGGGCCTGCTACACCTTC. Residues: CASLPGGGACYTF.

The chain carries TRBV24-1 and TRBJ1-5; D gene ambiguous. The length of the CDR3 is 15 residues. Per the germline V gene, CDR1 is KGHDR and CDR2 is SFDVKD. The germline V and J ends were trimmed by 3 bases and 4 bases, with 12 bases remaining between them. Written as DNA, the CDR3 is TGTGCCACCAGTGATCCCACGATAGGGAATCAGCCCCAGCATTTT. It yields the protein CATSDPTIGNQPQHF.

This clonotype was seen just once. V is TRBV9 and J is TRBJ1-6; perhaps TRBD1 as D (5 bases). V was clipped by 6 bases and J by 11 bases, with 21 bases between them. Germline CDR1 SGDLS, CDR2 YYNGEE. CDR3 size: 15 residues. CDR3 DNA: TGTGCCAGCACCGGGACCCCACTTGGTTTGACACCCCTCCACTTT. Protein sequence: CASTGTPLGLTPLHF.

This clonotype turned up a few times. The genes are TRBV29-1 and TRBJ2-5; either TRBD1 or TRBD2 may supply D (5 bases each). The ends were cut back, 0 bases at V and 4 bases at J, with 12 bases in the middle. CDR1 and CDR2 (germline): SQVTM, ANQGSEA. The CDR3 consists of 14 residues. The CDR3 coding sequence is TGCAGCGTTGAAGATCTCACGGGGCTAGAGACCCAGTACTTC. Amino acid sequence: CSVEDLTGLETQYF.

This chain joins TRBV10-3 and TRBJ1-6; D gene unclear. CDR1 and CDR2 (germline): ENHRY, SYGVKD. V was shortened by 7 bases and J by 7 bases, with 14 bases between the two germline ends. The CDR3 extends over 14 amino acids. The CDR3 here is CAINPDGENSPLHF. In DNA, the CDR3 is TGTGCCATCAACCCGGACGGAGAAAATTCACCCCTCCACTTT.

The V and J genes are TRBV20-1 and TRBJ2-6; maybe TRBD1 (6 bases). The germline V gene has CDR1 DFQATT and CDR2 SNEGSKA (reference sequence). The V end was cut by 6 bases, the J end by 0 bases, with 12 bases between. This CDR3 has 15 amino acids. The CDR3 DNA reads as TGCAGTGCCACGACAGGCCTCTCTGGGGCCAACGTCCTGACTTTC. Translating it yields CSATTGLSGANVLTF.

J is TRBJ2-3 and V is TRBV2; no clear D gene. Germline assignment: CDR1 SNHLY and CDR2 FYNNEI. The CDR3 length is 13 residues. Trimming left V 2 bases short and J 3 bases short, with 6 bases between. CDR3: CASSETRTDTQYF. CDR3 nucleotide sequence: TGTGCCAGCAGTGAAACGAGAACAGATACGCAGTATTTT. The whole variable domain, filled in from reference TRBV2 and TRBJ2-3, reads EPEVTQTPSHQVTQMGQEVILRCVPISNHLYFYWYRQILGQKVEFLVSFYNNEISEKSEIFDDQFSVERPDGSNFTLKIRSTKLEDSAMYFCASSETRTDTQYFGPGTRLTVL.

In DNA, the CDR3 is TGTGCCAGCAGTTACGCTCTGGGGGGAGCGGGCCCCTCCTACAATGAGCAGTTCTTC. This encodes CASSYALGGAGPSYNEQFF. The chain joins TRBV6-5 to TRBJ2-1; D perhaps matches TRBD2 (6 bases). The V gene lost 2 bases and the J gene lost 0 bases, with 20 bases spanning the gap. The germline gives CDR1 MNHEY, CDR2 SVGAGI. CDR3 length: 19 amino acids.

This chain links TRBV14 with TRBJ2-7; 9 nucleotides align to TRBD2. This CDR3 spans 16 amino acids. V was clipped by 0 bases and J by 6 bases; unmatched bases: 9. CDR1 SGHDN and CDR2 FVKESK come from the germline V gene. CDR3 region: CASSQDGLAGTSEQYF. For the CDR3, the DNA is TGTGCCAGCAGCCAAGATGGCCTAGCGGGGACCAGCGAGCAGTACTTC.

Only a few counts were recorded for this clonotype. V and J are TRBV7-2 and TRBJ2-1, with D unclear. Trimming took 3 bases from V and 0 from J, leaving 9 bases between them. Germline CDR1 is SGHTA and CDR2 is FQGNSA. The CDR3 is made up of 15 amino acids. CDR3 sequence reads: CASSLGYSSYNEQFF. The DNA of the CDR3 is TGTGCCAGCAGCTTGGGCTATAGCTCCTACAATGAGCAGTTCTTC. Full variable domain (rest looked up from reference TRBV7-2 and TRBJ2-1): GAGVSQSPSNKVTEKGKDVELRCDPISGHTALYWYRQSLGQGLEFLIYFQGNSAPDKSGLPSDRFSAERTGGSVSTLTIQRTQQEDSAVYLCASSLGYSSYNEQFFGPGTRLTVL.

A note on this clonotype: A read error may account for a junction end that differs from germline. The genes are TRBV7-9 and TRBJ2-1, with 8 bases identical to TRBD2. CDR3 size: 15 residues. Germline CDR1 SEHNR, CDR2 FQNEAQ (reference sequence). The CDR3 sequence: CASSIAGSVWGEQFF. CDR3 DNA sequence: TGTGCCAGCAGCATAGCGGGGTCGGTGTGGGGTGAGCAGTTCTTC. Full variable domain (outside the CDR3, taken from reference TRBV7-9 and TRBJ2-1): DTGVSQNPRHKITKRGQNVTFRCDPISEHNRLYWYRQTLGQGPEFLTYFQNEAQLEKSRLLSDRFSAERPKGSFSTLEIQRTEQGDSAMYLCASSIAGSVWGEQFFGPGTRLTVL.

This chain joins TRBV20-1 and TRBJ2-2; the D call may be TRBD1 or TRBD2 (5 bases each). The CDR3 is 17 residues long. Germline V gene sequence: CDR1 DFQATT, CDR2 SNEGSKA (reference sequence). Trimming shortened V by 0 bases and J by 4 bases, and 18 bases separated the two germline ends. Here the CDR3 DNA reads TGCAGTGCTAGAGACCGCAGGGTGGGAGTGGTCACCGGGGAGCTGTTTTTT. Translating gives CSARDRRVGVVTGELFF.